Following are 13 T cell receptor beta chains from one sample sequenced in a study of shared clonotypes between healthy human individuals (TCRdb year 2020). The method behind the library was the immunoSEQ multiplex PCR assay. Drawn from immuneACCESS, this table holds only the in-frame rearrangements with V and J called that TCRdb kept. Clones are partly lost; checked studies trace under half to an unresolved V gene and leave the rest unexplained. Recorded for this sample are about 610,000 clones; 95% to 97% of them occurred a single time. Jointly, the top ten make up less than 0.13% of the sample. CD8 naive samples were obtained by positive selection for CCR7 among CD45RO-negative cells, yielding a CD45RA+CCR7+ population from which TemRA cells were excluded. Sequences were obtained from naive CD8+ T cells sorted from blood. Taken with the paper, the label for cell subset or site translates to: CD45RA+CCR7+. All receptors come from a woman aged 25 to 39 in good health.

This chain connects TRBV6-5 to TRBJ2-7, with 8 nucleotides matching TRBD1. The CDR3 covers 14 residues. With V trimmed by 6 bases and J by 5 bases, 9 bases remained unmatched. Germline V gene data show CDR1 as MNHEY and CDR2 as SVGAGI. The CDR3 DNA follows: TGTGCCAGCAGCCCGGACAGGGTCGGCGACGAGCAGTACTTC. Its translation: CASSPDRVGDEQYF.

The V gene is TRBV27, the J gene TRBJ2-2; D tentatively reads TRBD1 or TRBD2 (5 bases each). Germline CDR1 is MNHEY and CDR2 is SMNVEV (reference sequence). V gave up 3 bases and J gave up 4 bases, with 12 bases separating them. The CDR3 is made up of 15 amino acids. CDR3 in amino acids: CASSFEGPPTGELFF. The CDR3 DNA sequence: TGTGCCAGCAGTTTTGAGGGACCTCCCACCGGGGAGCTGTTTTTT.

V usage is TRBV5-6 and J usage is TRBJ1-2; D ambiguous. This CDR3 is built from 12 residues. Germline-derived CDR1 and CDR2 are SGHDT and YYEEEE. The germline V and J ends were trimmed by 2 bases and 6 bases, with 8 bases remaining between them. The CDR3 is CASSFLRDGYTF. Written as DNA, the CDR3 is TGTGCCAGCAGCTTCCTACGTGATGGCTACACCTTC.

This clone was found once. The chain carries TRBV28 and TRBJ2-4; TRBD1 might be the D (6 bases). The V gene's germline CDR1 is MDHEN and CDR2 SYDVKM. Trimming took off 3 bases at V and 1 base at J, with 10 bases between the two ends. The CDR3 length is 15 residues. CDR3 nucleotide sequence: TGTGCCAGCAGTTTGGGGGCGGTGGCCAAAAACATTCAGTACTTC. Amino acid sequence: CASSLGAVAKNIQYF.

The chain uses TRBV30 and TRBJ1-2, with a weak D call TRBD1 (5 bases). V lost 1 base to trimming and J lost 6 bases, with 9 bases between them. The germline V gene encodes CDR1 GTSNPN and CDR2 SVGIG (reference sequence). The CDR3 length is 12 residues. The CDR3 nucleotides are TGTGCCTGGAGTGGAGGCAGGGATGGCTACACCTTC. The encoded protein is CAWSGGRDGYTF.

The chain employs TRBV20-1 and TRBJ1-1; D is uncertain. Germline V gene sequence: CDR1 DFQATT, CDR2 SNEGSKA (reference sequence). Trimming shortened V by 7 bases and J by 7 bases, and 10 bases separated the two germline ends. The CDR3 has 10 amino acids. CDR3 sequence: CSVRVGEAFF. The CDR3 DNA reads TGCAGTGTCCGGGTGGGTGAAGCTTTCTTT.

The chain employs TRBV7-9 and TRBJ1-2; D call uncertain. Trimming pared 1 base from V and 0 bases from J, leaving 9 bases between. The germline V gene encodes CDR1 SEHNR and CDR2 FQNEAQ (reference sequence). The CDR3 is 15 residues long. DNA for the CDR3: TGTGCCAGCAGCTTAGAGGCAGGCACTAACTATGGCTACACCTTC. Translation: CASSLEAGTNYGYTF.

J is TRBJ2-7 and V is TRBV2; the match to TRBD2 covers 13 bases. The CDR3 has 17 residues. In germline, CDR1 is SNHLY, CDR2 FYNNEI. Trimming removed 6 bases from V and 4 bases from J; junction bases left unmatched: 12. CDR3 in DNA: TGTGCCAGCAGACCCGGGACTAGCGGGATCCAAACTTACGAGCAGTACTTC. Encoded protein: CASRPGTSGIQTYEQYF.

As regards this clone: Distinct nucleotide sequences in the sample also encode this CDR3. The chain is built from TRBV7-9 and TRBJ2-1; possibly TRBD1 for D (6 bases). This CDR3 spans 15 amino acids. Per germline, CDR1 SEHNR and CDR2 FQNEAQ (reference sequence). V shed 1 base and J shed 4 bases, with 11 bases lying between them. CDR3 sequence reads: CASSLGTGSYNEQFF. DNA for the CDR3: TGTGCCAGCAGCTTAGGAACAGGGTCGTACAATGAGCAGTTCTTC.

The chain has TRBV28 and TRBJ2-7; tentatively, D is TRBD1 or TRBD2 (5 bases each). CDR3 size: 13 residues. Trimming took off 2 bases at V and 12 bases at J, with 17 bases between the two ends. The germline CDR1 and CDR2 sequences are MDHEN and SYDVKM. DNA of the CDR3: TGTGCCAGCAGTTTAGGGCCGCGCGCAGGGACGTACTTC. Protein: CASSLGPRAGTYF.

CDR3 coding DNA: TGTGCCAGCAGTTTTAATCGTCCCGAGCAGTACTTC. Residues: CASSFNRPEQYF. V usage is TRBV28 and J usage is TRBJ2-7; no reliable D call. V dropped 3 bases and J dropped 6 bases, with 9 bases sitting between them. The length of the CDR3 is 12 residues. Germline V gives CDR1 MDHEN, CDR2 SYDVKM.

Only one count was recorded for this clone. This sequence joins TRBV6-5 and TRBJ2-5; 9 bases map to TRBD1. This CDR3 has 14 amino acids. Germline CDR1 MNHEY, CDR2 SVGAGI. Losses at the gene ends were 4 bases for V and 2 bases for J; bases not matched to a gene: 2. The DNA of the CDR3 is TGTGCCAGCAGTTCGACAGGGGGGCAAGAGACCCAGTACTTC. Translated, it gives CASSSTGGQETQYF.

The gene calls are TRBV7-2 and TRBJ2-7; D remains unclear. The V end lost 4 bases, the J end lost 2 bases, and 6 bases lay between the germline ends. Looked up from germline, CDR1 is SGHTA and CDR2 is FQGNSA. This CDR3 comprises 12 residues. The CDR3 nucleotides read TGTGCCAGCAGCTGGGATCCCTACGAGCAGTACTTC. It is translated as CASSWDPYEQYF.